This T cell receptor (beta chain) comes out of a study of T cell changes during pregnancy in multiple sclerosis. The length of the CDR3 is 12 residues. Germline CDR1 reads SGHDT; CDR2 reads YYEEEE. Trimming stripped 0 bases from V and 9 bases from J, with 10 bases between. Generated by immunoSEQ multiplex PCR, the TCRdb table keeps only in-frame clones and is missing some. The sample holds fewer than 50,000 clones, around 93% seen once. The chain recombines TRBV5-6 with TRBJ2-7; TRBD1 might be the D (6 bases). The sequence was obtained from a female donor with multiple sclerosis, enrolled in a pregnancy study. The input for sequencing was CD8+ T cells from peripheral blood mononuclear cells, taken in the third trimester of pregnancy. The CDR3 nucleotides are TGTGCCAGCAGCTTGGGGGGACATTTGCAGTACTTC. This gives the protein CASSLGGHLQYF.